These 5 T cell receptor beta chains originate from one sample sequenced in a study of response to subunit inactivated influenza vaccine. TCRdb ran MiXCR on the RT-PCR reads and lists one entry per CDR3 protein. The sample has 800,000 to 1,000,000 distinct CDR3 sequences; 21% are singletons. Specimen: PBMCs from blood, collected roughly 5 days after vaccination. The receptors originated from a man in his fifties who received an inactivated influenza vaccine.

This clonotype was counted at least ten times. V gene TRBV24-1 combines with J gene TRBJ1-5, with D unclear. The germline V gene has CDR1 KGHDR and CDR2 SFDVKD. The CDR3 extends over 14 amino acids. V was shortened by 0 bases and J by 10 bases, with 12 bases between the two germline ends. The CDR3 loop reads CATSDLSATRPQHF. The CDR3, as DNA: TGTGCCACCAGTGATTTGAGTGCTACAAGACCCCAGCATTTT.

CDR3 sequence (DNA): TGTGCCAGCAGTGAAGATTCGGGGTATGGCTACACCTTC. Amino acids: CASSEDSGYGYTF. The chain employs TRBV2 and TRBJ1-2; unclear D gene. This CDR3 comprises 13 residues. Germline V gene data show CDR1 as SNHLY and CDR2 as FYNNEI. The V and J ends lost 1 base and 5 bases respectively, with 8 bases between them.

This clonotype was picked up one time. The chain combines TRBV4-1 with TRBJ1-2; possible D gene TRBD1, 6 bases. This CDR3 comprises 14 residues. V lost 1 base and J lost 4, with 10 bases in between. CDR1 is MGHRA and CDR2 is YSYEKL in the germline V gene. CDR3 sequence: CASSQVTRGYGYTF. Written as DNA, the CDR3 is TGCGCCAGCAGCCAAGTGACCAGGGGCTATGGCTACACCTTC.

The chain uses TRBV28 and TRBJ2-2, with TRBD1 identical over 9 bases. This CDR3 has 16 amino acids. With V trimmed by 5 bases and J by 5 bases, 9 bases remained unmatched. Germline lookup yields CDR1 MDHEN and CDR2 SYDVKM. In DNA, the CDR3 is TGTGCCAGCAGTCTAACCCGGGACAGGGTAACCGGGGAGCTGTTTTTT. It yields the protein CASSLTRDRVTGELFF.

This clonotype was recorded a few times. At one end the junction does not follow the germline gene, possibly because of a read error. V gene TRBV7-7 combines with J gene TRBJ2-7, with 9 bases that match TRBD1. Germline V gene lookup returns CDR1 SSHAT and CDR2 FNYEAQ (reference sequence). This CDR3 contains 14 residues. Here the CDR3 reads CASSPGQGIGEQYF. For the CDR3, the DNA is TGTGCTAGCAGCCCAGGACAGGGGATTGGCGAGCAGTACTTC.